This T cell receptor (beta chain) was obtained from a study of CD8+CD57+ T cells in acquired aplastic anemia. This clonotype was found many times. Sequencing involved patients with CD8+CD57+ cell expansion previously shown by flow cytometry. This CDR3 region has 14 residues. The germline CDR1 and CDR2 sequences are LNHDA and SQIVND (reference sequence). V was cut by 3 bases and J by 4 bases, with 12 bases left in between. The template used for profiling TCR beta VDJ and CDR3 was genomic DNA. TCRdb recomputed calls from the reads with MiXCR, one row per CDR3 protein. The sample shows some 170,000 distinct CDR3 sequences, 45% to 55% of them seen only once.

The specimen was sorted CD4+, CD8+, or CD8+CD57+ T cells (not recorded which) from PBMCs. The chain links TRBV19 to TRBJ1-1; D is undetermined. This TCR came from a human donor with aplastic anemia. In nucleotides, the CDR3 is TGTGCCAGTAGTATTGATAGGATTGGCACTGAAGCTTTCTTT. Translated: CASSIDRIGTEAFF.